Shown below are 13 T cell receptor beta chains from a single sample sequenced in a study of blood T cell repertoires in COVID-19. Data came from immunoSEQ multiplex PCR; TCRdb stores just in-frame clones and leaves some out. The sample yields about 200,000 clones, 86% seen once. The sequenced material came from PBMCs or T cells enriched from blood (not recorded which). The receptors derive from a man aged 35 to 55 with acute COVID-19.

The chain joins TRBV29-1 to TRBJ2-2; maybe TRBD2 (6 bases). The CDR3 loop spans 14 amino acids. Germline V gives CDR1 SQVTM, CDR2 ANQGSEA. V was clipped by 7 bases and J by 1 base, with 13 bases between them. This chain's CDR3 is CSALGGGNTGELFF. The DNA of the CDR3 is TGCAGCGCCCTGGGGGGAGGGAACACCGGGGAGCTGTTTTTT.

This clone is a singleton in its sample. V is TRBV30 and J is TRBJ1-4; D gene unclear. Germline CDR1 and CDR2: GTSNPN and SVGIG (reference sequence). The CDR3 has 15 residues. V lost 3 bases and J lost 7, with 18 bases in between. The chain's CDR3 is CAWRKEGLKGEKLFF. The CDR3 DNA sequence: TGTGCCTGGAGGAAGGAGGGATTAAAGGGTGAAAAACTGTTTTTT.

The V and J genes are TRBV5-6 and TRBJ2-5, with 8 bases that match TRBD2. After removal of 1 base from V and 5 bases from J, the junction contained 1 base not matched to a gene. The CDR3 extends over 13 amino acids. Germline CDR1 is SGHDT and CDR2 is YYEEEE. As DNA, the CDR3 is TGTGCCAGCAGCTTGAGCGGGGGTGAGACCCAGTACTTC. Encoded protein: CASSLSGGETQYF.

The chain is built from TRBV4-3 and TRBJ2-1; TRBD2 aligns across 11 bases. V gave up 1 base and J gave up 7 bases; unmatched junction bases: 6. The CDR3 has 16 residues. Germline V gene lookup returns CDR1 LGHNA and CDR2 YSLEER. The CDR3 DNA sequence: TGCGCCAGCAGCCAAGTATATCCTAGCGGGAGGAATGAGCAGTTCTTC. This codes for CASSQVYPSGRNEQFF.

The rearrangement uses TRBV7-9 and TRBJ1-1, with D possibly matching TRBD1 (6 bases). Germline lookup yields CDR1 SEHNR and CDR2 FQNEAQ (reference sequence). Trimming took off 0 bases at V and 0 bases at J, with 14 bases between the two ends. This CDR3 has 17 amino acids. CDR3 in amino acids: CASSLAGGLDMNTEAFF. The CDR3, as DNA: TGTGCCAGCAGCTTAGCAGGGGGTCTTGATATGAACACTGAAGCTTTCTTT.

The chain employs TRBV11-3 and TRBJ2-7; a possible D gene is TRBD1 (5 bases). CDR1 and CDR2 (germline): SGHNT, YENEEA. Trimming removed 6 bases from V and 1 base from J, with 10 bases in between. The CDR3 spans 13 residues. The chain's CDR3 is CASSSDSSYEQYF. The CDR3 nucleotides read TGTGCCAGCAGTTCAGACAGTTCCTACGAGCAGTACTTC.

The rearrangement links TRBV7-9 to TRBJ2-5; D possibly corresponds to TRBD2 (6 bases). This CDR3 has 12 amino acids. Trimming stripped 11 bases from V and 1 base from J, with 11 bases between. Per germline, CDR1 SEHNR and CDR2 FQNEAQ (reference sequence). The CDR3, as DNA: TGTGCCTTTGGCGGGATCCAAGAGACCCAGTACTTC. Translated, it gives CAFGGIQETQYF.

V usage is TRBV5-1 and J usage is TRBJ2-2; D is perhaps TRBD2 (6 bases). Between the trimmed V and J ends, which lost 0 bases and 2 bases, there was a span of 11 bases. CDR3 size: 16 residues. CDR1 is SGHRS, CDR2 YFSETQ, per germline. CDR3 sequence reads: CASSLEVSGNTGELFF. CDR3 sequence (DNA): TGCGCCAGCAGCTTGGAGGTTAGCGGTAACACCGGGGAGCTGTTTTTT.

Only one count was recorded for this clone. This chain connects TRBV7-2 to TRBJ2-5, with 9 positions matching TRBD1. The CDR3 has 14 residues. Looked up from germline, CDR1 is SGHTA and CDR2 is FQGNSA. The junction had 1 base not matched to a gene; V was cut back by 1 base and J by 4 bases. The chain's CDR3 is CASSLDRGRETQYF. For the CDR3, the DNA is TGTGCCAGCAGCTTAGACAGGGGGCGAGAGACCCAGTACTTC. Drawing the rest from reference TRBV7-2 and TRBJ2-5, the complete variable domain is GAGVSQSPSNKVTEKGKDVELRCDPISGHTALYWYRQSLGQGLEFLIYFQGNSAPDKSGLPSDRFSAERTGGSVSTLTIQRTQQEDSAVYLCASSLDRGRETQYFGPGTRLLVL.

The chain recombines TRBV5-1 with TRBJ2-7; D is uncertain. Germline-derived CDR1 and CDR2 are SGHRS and YFSETQ. Between the trimmed V and J ends, which lost 4 bases and 5 bases, there was a span of 16 bases. The CDR3 sequence is 14 residues long. CDR3 region: CASSPYSGLDEQYF. Written as DNA, the CDR3 is TGCGCCAGCAGCCCTTATAGTGGTCTGGACGAGCAGTACTTC.

This rearrangement joins TRBV28 to TRBJ2-5, with 7 bases matching TRBD1. This CDR3 contains 15 residues. Trimming took 5 bases from V and 4 from J; bases not matched to a gene: 10. Germline CDR1 and CDR2: MDHEN and SYDVKM. The CDR3 coding sequence is TGTGCCAGCAGTGATGCGGACAGGCAAAGAGAGACCCAGTACTTC. Translating it yields CASSDADRQRETQYF.

The rearrangement joins TRBV19 to TRBJ2-2; TRBD2 matches at 10 bases. CDR3 length: 14 amino acids. Per the germline V gene, CDR1 is LNHDA and CDR2 is SQIVND (reference sequence). The J segment lost 6 bases and the V segment lost 5 bases, leaving 3 bases of the junction unmatched. In DNA, the CDR3 is TGTGCCAGTAGTTTAGCGGGAGGACCCGGGGAGCTGTTTTTT. Translation gives CASSLAGGPGELFF. Complete variable domain (other parts from reference TRBV19 and TRBJ2-2): DGGITQSPKYLFRKEGQNVTLSCEQNLNHDAMYWYRQDPGQGLRLIYYSQIVNDFQKGDIAEGYSVSREKKESFPLTVTSAQKNPTAFYLCASSLAGGPGELFFGEGSRLTVL.

This chain connects TRBV25-1 to TRBJ1-2, with D perhaps matching TRBD1 (5 bases). The CDR3 has 13 amino acids. Germline loops: CDR1 MGHDK, CDR2 SYGVNS. V dropped 2 bases and J dropped 8 bases, with 12 bases sitting between them. The CDR3 loop reads CASSEARQSGYTF. The CDR3 DNA reads TGTGCCAGCAGTGAAGCGAGACAGTCGGGCTACACCTTC.